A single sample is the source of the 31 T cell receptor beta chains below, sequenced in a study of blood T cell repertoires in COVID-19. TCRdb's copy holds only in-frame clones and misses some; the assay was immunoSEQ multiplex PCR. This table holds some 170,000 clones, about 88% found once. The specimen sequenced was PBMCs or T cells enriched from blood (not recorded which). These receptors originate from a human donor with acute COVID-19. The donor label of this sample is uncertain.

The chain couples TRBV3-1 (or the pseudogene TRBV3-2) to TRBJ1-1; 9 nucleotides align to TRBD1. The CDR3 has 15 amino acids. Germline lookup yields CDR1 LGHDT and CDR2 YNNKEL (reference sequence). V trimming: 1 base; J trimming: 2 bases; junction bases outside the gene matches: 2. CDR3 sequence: CASSQGQGVNTEAFF. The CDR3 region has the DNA TGTGCCAGCAGCCAAGGACAGGGGGTTAACACTGAAGCTTTCTTT.

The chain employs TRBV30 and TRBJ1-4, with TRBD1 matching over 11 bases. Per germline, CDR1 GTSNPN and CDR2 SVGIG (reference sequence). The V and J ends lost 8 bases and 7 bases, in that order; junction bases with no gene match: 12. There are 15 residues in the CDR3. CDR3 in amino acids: CAGWTGGVGSEKLFF. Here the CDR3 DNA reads TGTGCCGGATGGACAGGGGGCGTCGGAAGTGAAAAACTGTTTTTT.

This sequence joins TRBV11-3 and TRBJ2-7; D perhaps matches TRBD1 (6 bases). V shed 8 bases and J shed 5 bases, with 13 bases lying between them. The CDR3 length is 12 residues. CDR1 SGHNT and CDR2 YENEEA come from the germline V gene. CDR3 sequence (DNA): TGTGCCAGCCGTCAGGGGTCCCACGAGCAGTACTTC. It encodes CASRQGSHEQYF.

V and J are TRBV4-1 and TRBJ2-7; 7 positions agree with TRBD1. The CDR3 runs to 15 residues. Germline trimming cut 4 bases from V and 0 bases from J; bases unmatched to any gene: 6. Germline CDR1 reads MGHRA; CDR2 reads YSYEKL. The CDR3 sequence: CASSLRQGYSYEQYF. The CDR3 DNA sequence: TGCGCCAGCAGCCTTAGACAGGGCTACTCCTACGAGCAGTACTTC.

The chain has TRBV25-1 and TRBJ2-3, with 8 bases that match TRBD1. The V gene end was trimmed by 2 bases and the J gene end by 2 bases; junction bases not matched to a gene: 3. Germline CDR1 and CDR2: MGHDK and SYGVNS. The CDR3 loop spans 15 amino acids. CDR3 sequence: CASSEDRGHTDTQYF. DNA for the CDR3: TGTGCCAGCAGTGAAGACAGGGGCCACACAGATACGCAGTATTTT.

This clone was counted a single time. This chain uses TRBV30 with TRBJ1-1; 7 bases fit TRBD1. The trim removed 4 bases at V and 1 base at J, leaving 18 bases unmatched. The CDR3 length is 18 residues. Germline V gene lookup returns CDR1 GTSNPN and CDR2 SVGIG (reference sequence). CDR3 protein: CAWIHGHSPGQRNTEAFF. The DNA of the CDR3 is TGTGCCTGGATCCACGGGCATTCCCCGGGACAGAGGAACACTGAAGCTTTCTTT.

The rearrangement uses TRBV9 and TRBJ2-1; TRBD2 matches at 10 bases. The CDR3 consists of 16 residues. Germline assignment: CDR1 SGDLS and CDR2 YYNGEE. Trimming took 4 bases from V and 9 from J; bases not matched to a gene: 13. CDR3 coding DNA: TGTGCCAGCAGCCCCGCGAAACTAGCGGGGAGCGGTGAGCAGTTCTTC. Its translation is CASSPAKLAGSGEQFF.

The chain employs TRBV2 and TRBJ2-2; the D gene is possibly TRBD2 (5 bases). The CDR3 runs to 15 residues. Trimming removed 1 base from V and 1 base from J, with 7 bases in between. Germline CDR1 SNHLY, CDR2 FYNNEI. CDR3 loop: CASSEVGENTGELFF. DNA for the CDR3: TGTGCCAGCAGTGAAGTCGGGGAGAACACCGGGGAGCTGTTTTTT.

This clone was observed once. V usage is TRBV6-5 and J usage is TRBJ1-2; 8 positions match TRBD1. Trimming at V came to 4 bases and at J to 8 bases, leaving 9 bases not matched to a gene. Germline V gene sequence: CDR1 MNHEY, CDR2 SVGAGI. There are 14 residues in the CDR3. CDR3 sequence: CASSLPGTGGGYTF. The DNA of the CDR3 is TGTGCCAGCAGTTTACCCGGGACAGGAGGGGGCTACACCTTC.

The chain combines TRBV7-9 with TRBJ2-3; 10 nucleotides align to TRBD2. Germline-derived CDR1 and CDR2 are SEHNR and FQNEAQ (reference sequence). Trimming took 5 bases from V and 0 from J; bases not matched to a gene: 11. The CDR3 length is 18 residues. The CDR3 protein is CASSRTSGDGFSTDTQYF. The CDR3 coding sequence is TGTGCCAGCAGCCGTACTAGCGGGGACGGATTTAGCACAGATACGCAGTATTTT.

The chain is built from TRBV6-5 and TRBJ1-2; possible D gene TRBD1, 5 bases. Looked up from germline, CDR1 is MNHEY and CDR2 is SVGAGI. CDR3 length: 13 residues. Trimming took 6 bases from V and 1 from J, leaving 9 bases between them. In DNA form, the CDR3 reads TGTGCCAGCAGGCCGGGACTTAACTATGGCTACACCTTC. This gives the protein CASRPGLNYGYTF.

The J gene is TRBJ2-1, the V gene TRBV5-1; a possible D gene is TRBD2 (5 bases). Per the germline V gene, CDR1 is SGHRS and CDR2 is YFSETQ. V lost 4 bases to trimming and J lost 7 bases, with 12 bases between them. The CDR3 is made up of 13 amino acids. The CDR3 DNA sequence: TGCGCCAGCAGCACCGTGAGGGAGAATGAGCAGTTCTTC. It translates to CASSTVRENEQFF.

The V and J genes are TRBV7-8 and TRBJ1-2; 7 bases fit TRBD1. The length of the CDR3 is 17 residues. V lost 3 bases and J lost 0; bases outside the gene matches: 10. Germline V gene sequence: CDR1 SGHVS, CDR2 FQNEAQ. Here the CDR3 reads CASSFTTGVGANYGYTF. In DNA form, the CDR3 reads TGTGCCAGCAGCTTCACTACAGGGGTGGGGGCTAACTATGGCTACACCTTC.

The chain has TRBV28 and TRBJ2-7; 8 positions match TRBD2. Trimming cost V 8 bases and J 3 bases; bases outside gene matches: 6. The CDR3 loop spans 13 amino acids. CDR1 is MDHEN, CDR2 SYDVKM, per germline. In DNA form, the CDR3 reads TGTGCCAGCTCCCCGGGAGGGAGCTACGAGCAGTACTTC. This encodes CASSPGGSYEQYF.

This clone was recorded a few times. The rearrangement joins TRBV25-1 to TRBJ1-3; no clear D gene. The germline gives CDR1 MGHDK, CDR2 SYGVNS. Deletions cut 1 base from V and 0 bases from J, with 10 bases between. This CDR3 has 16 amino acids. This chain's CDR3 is CASSEWGGLSGNTIYF. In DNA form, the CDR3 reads TGTGCCAGCAGTGAATGGGGAGGACTCTCTGGAAACACCATATATTTT.

CDR3 in amino acids: CASSTLQQGPLRDTQYF. In DNA form, the CDR3 reads TGTGCCAGCAGCACCCTCCAGCAGGGCCCTCTGAGGGATACGCAGTATTTT. V is TRBV7-2 and J is TRBJ2-3, with D maybe TRBD1 (5 bases). The CDR3 covers 17 residues. V lost 5 bases and J 6 bases, leaving 24 bases between the germline ends. CDR1 SGHTA and CDR2 FQGNSA come from the germline V gene.

The CDR3 here is CASSLAGQGRIGYTF. The CDR3 nucleotides are TGTGCCAGCAGCTTGGCAGGACAGGGGAGGATTGGCTACACCTTC. The chain employs TRBV5-6 and TRBJ1-2, with 9 bases aligning to TRBD1. With V trimmed by 0 bases and J by 7 bases, 7 bases remained unmatched. The CDR3 has 15 amino acids. Per the germline V gene, CDR1 is SGHDT and CDR2 is YYEEEE.

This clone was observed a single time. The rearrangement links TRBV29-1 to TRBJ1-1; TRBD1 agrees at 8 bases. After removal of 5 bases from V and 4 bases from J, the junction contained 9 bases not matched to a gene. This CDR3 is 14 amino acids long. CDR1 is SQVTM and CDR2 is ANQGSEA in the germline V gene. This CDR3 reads CSVYAITGGTEAFF. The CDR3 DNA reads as TGCAGCGTTTACGCTATTACAGGGGGCACTGAAGCTTTCTTT. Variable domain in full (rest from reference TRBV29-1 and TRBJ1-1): SAVISQKPSRDICQRGTSLTIQCQVDSQVTMMFWYRQQPGQSLTLIATANQGSEATYESGFVIDKFPISRPNLTFSTLTVSNMSPEDSSIYLCSVYAITGGTEAFFGQGTRLTVV.

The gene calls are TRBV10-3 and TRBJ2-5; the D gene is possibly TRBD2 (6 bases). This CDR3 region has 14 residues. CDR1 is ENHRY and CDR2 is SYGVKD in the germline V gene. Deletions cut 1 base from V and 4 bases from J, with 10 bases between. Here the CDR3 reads CAISEFRGGETQYF. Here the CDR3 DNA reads TGTGCCATCAGTGAGTTTAGGGGAGGAGAGACCCAGTACTTC.

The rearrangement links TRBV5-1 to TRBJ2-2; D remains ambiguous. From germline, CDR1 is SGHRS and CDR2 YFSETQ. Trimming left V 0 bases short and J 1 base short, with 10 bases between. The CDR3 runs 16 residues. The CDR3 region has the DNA TGCGCCAGCAGCTTGGTGGGCAGATTGAACACCGGGGAGCTGTTTTTT. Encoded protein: CASSLVGRLNTGELFF.

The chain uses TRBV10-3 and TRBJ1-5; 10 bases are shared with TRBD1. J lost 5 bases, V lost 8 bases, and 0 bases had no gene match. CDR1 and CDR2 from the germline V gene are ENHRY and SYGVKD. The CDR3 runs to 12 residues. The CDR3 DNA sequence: TGTGCCATCGGGACAGGGGATCAGCCCCAGCATTTT. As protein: CAIGTGDQPQHF.

The CDR3, as DNA: TGTGCCAGCAGCGCATCGGACAGCTCCGGGGAGCTGTTTTTT. This sequence encodes CASSASDSSGELFF. The J gene is TRBJ2-2, the V gene TRBV9; perhaps TRBD1 as D (6 bases). The CDR3 runs to 14 residues. Germline-derived CDR1 and CDR2 are SGDLS and YYNGEE. V gave up 3 bases and J gave up 6 bases, with 12 bases separating them.

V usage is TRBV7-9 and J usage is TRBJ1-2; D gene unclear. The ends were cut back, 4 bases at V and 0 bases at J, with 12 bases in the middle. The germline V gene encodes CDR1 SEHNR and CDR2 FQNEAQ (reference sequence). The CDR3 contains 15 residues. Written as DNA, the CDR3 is TGTGCCAGCAGCTCGGACTCTCTATCTAACTATGGCTACACCTTC. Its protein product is CASSSDSLSNYGYTF. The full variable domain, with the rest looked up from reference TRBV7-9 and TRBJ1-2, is DTGVSQNPRHKITKRGQNVTFRCDPISEHNRLYWYRQTLGQGPEFLTYFQNEAQLEKSRLLSDRFSAERPKGSFSTLEIQRTEQGDSAMYLCASSSDSLSNYGYTFGSGTRLTVV.

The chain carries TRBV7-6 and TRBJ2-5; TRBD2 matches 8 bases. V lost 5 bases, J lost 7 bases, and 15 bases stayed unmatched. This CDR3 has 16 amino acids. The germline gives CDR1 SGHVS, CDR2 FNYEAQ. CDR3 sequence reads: CASSLGAGGSGGTQYF. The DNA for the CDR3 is TGTGCCAGCAGCCTAGGGGCCGGGGGCAGCGGGGGGACCCAGTACTTC.

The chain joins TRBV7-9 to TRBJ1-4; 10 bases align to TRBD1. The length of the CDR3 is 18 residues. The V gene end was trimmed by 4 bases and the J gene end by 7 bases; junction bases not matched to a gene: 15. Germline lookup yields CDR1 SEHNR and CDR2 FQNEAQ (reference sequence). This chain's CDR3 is CASSSVRDRGGVGEKLFF. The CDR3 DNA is TGTGCCAGCAGCTCCGTCCGGGACAGGGGCGGCGTGGGTGAAAAACTGTTTTTT.

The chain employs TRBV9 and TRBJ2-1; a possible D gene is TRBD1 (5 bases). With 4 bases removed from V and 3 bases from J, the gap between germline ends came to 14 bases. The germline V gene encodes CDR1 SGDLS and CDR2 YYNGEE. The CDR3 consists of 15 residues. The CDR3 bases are TGTGCCAGCAGCTCCGCCGGAGACAGCTACAATGAGCAGTTCTTC. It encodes CASSSAGDSYNEQFF. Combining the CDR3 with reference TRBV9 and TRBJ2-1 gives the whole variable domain DSGVTQTPKHLITATGQRVTLRCSPRSGDLSVYWYQQSLDQGLQFLIQYYNGEERAKGNILERFSAQQFPDLHSELNLSSLELGDSALYFCASSSAGDSYNEQFFGPGTRLTVL.

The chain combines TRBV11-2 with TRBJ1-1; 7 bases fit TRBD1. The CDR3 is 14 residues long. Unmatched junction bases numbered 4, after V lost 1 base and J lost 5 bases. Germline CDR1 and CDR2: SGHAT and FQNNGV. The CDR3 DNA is TGTGCCAGCAGCTTAGTAGACAGGGTAACTGAAGCTTTCTTT. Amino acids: CASSLVDRVTEAFF. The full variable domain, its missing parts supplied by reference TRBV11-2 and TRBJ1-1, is EAGVAQSPRYKIIEKRQSVAFWCNPISGHATLYWYQQILGQGPKLLIQFQNNGVVDDSQLPKDRFSAERLKGVDSTLKIQPAKLEDSAVYLCASSLVDRVTEAFFGQGTRLTVV.

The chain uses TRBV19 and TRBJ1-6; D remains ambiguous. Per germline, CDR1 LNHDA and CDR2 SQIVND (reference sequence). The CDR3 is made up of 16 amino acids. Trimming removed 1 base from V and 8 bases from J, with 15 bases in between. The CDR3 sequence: CASSIALVSRDSPLHF. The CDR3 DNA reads TGTGCCAGTAGTATAGCGTTGGTTAGTCGTGATTCACCCCTCCACTTT.

CDR3 region: CASSSLAGLAKNIQYF. The CDR3 DNA sequence: TGTGCCAGCAGTTCGCTTGCGGGGCTAGCCAAAAACATTCAGTACTTC. This chain connects TRBV27 to TRBJ2-4; possible D gene TRBD2, 6 bases. This CDR3 comprises 16 residues. The V end lost 4 bases, the J end lost 0 bases, and 13 bases lay between the germline ends. Germline V gene lookup returns CDR1 MNHEY and CDR2 SMNVEV (reference sequence).

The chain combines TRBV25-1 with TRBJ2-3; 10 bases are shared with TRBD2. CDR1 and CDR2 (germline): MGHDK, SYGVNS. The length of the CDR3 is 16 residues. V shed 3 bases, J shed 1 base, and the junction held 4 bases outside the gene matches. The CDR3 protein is CASSEITSGGTDTQYF. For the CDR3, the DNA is TGTGCCAGCAGTGAGATTACTAGCGGGGGCACAGATACGCAGTATTTT.

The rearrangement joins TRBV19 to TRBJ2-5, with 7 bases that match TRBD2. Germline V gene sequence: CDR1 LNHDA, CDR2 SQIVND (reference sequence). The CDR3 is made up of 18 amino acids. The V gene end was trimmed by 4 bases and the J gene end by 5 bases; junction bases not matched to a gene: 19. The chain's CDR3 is CASSTRGGVSWVRETQYF. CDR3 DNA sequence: TGTGCCAGTAGTACCCGGGGAGGGGTTTCGTGGGTCCGGGAGACCCAGTACTTC.